This entry lists 32 T cell receptor beta chains sequenced from one sample in a study of cytomegalovirus exposure and HLA in healthy donors. The primer mix had 60 Vbeta and 13 Jbeta primers. Assay used: immunoSEQ multiplex PCR; TCRdb lists only in-frame clones, some missing. The data contain almost 200,000 clones, around 80% of them singletons. The sequencing sample was made of PBMCs. The receptors were sampled from a woman between 25 and 40 years old in good health and CMV-seropositive.

V and J are TRBV19 and TRBJ1-5, with 9 bases matching TRBD1. Germline V gene lookup returns CDR1 LNHDA and CDR2 SQIVND (reference sequence). V lost 5 bases, J lost 6 bases, and 8 bases stayed unmatched. This CDR3 is 15 amino acids long. The CDR3, as DNA: TGTGCCAGTAGTCTCGGACAGGGGAGTTTTCAGCCCCAGCATTTT. Translation gives CASSLGQGSFQPQHF. Full variable domain (rest looked up from reference TRBV19 and TRBJ1-5): DGGITQSPKYLFRKEGQNVTLSCEQNLNHDAMYWYRQDPGQGLRLIYYSQIVNDFQKGDIAEGYSVSREKKESFPLTVTSAQKNPTAFYLCASSLGQGSFQPQHFGDGTRLSIL.

The rearrangement joins TRBV25-1 to TRBJ2-5; TRBD1 matches 10 bases. The CDR3 has 14 residues. Trimming cost V 3 bases and J 4 bases; bases outside gene matches: 2. Germline V gene sequence: CDR1 MGHDK, CDR2 SYGVNS. The CDR3 spells CASSETGGLETQYF. The CDR3, as DNA: TGTGCCAGCAGTGAGACAGGGGGCCTAGAGACCCAGTACTTC.

The chain carries TRBV27 and TRBJ2-7; D perhaps matches TRBD1 (5 bases). Germline CDR1 and CDR2: MNHEY and SMNVEV (reference sequence). V was clipped by 5 bases and J by 3 bases, with 8 bases between them. The CDR3 covers 12 residues. As DNA, the CDR3 is TGTGCCAGCAGTCCAGGGATCTACGAGCAGTACTTC. It is translated as CASSPGIYEQYF.

The chain links TRBV27 to TRBJ2-5; TRBD2 is a possible D gene (5 bases). V was cut by 4 bases and J by 0 bases, with 12 bases left in between. CDR1 and CDR2 from the germline V gene are MNHEY and SMNVEV (reference sequence). CDR3 length: 15 residues. The CDR3 spells CASSSHGENQETQYF. CDR3 in DNA: TGTGCCAGCAGTTCCCACGGGGAAAACCAAGAGACCCAGTACTTC.

This clone was observed a few times. CDR3: CASSPHQGGEKLFF. CDR3 bases: TGCGCCAGCAGCCCCCACCAGGGAGGTGAAAAACTGTTTTTT. The chain links TRBV4-1 to TRBJ1-4, with D tentatively TRBD1 (5 bases). Deletions cut 4 bases from V and 7 bases from J, with 13 bases between. The CDR3 is 14 amino acids. Germline CDR1 reads MGHRA; CDR2 reads YSYEKL.

Only a few counts were recorded for this clone. This chain joins TRBV20-1 and TRBJ2-7, with TRBD1 matching 9 bases. The CDR3 sequence is 11 residues long. The germline V gene encodes CDR1 DFQATT and CDR2 SNEGSKA (reference sequence). Losses at the gene ends were 7 bases for V and 4 bases for J; bases not matched to a gene: 2. CDR3 sequence: CSVQGAYEQYF. Here the CDR3 DNA reads TGCAGTGTACAGGGGGCGTACGAGCAGTACTTC.

This chain uses TRBV9 with TRBJ1-1; TRBD1 agrees at 7 bases. The V and J ends lost 2 bases and 2 bases, in that order; junction bases with no gene match: 6. CDR1 SGDLS and CDR2 YYNGEE come from the germline V gene. CDR3 length: 15 residues. The CDR3 sequence is CASSVVGTANTEAFF. In nucleotides, the CDR3 is TGTGCCAGCAGCGTGGTGGGGACAGCCAACACTGAAGCTTTCTTT.

This sequence joins TRBV5-1 and TRBJ2-3, with TRBD2 matching 7 bases. This CDR3 comprises 16 residues. The V and J ends lost 4 bases and 1 base, in that order; junction bases with no gene match: 9. Germline loops: CDR1 SGHRS, CDR2 YFSETQ. The CDR3 bases are TGCGCCAGCAGCCAACCGGGCGGGAGTGGCACAGATACGCAGTATTTT. Translated, it gives CASSQPGGSGTDTQYF.

The chain joins TRBV4-1 to TRBJ1-5; a possible D gene is TRBD1 (5 bases). Germline V gives CDR1 MGHRA, CDR2 YSYEKL. The CDR3 has 13 residues. V gave up 0 bases and J gave up 9 bases, with 9 bases separating them. This chain's CDR3 is CASSQDRVRPQHF. The CDR3 coding sequence is TGCGCCAGCAGCCAAGACAGGGTGCGGCCCCAGCATTTT.

The rearrangement joins TRBV7-8 to TRBJ1-2; D remains ambiguous. The CDR3 is made up of 15 amino acids. Trimming removed 1 base at V and 1 base at J, with 10 bases between. CDR1 and CDR2 from the germline V gene are SGHVS and FQNEAQ. The CDR3 region has the DNA TGTGCCAGCAGCTTAGGCCGGCGGTTTAACTATGGCTACACCTTC. Protein product: CASSLGRRFNYGYTF.

J is TRBJ2-7 and V is TRBV29-1, with 10 bases lining up with TRBD1. The junction had 5 bases not matched to a gene; V was cut back by 1 base and J by 5 bases. This CDR3 is built from 14 residues. Germline V gene data show CDR1 as SQVTM and CDR2 as ANQGSEA. For the CDR3, the DNA is TGCAGCGTTGAAGGTCGACAGGGGGCGGACGAGCAGTACTTC. Protein sequence: CSVEGRQGADEQYF.

The chain has TRBV5-4 and TRBJ1-4, with a tentative D call TRBD1 (5 bases). The CDR3 extends over 20 amino acids. Germline V CDR1 and CDR2: SGHNT, YYREEE (reference sequence). Deletions cut 0 bases from V and 6 bases from J, with 27 bases between. The CDR3 DNA reads as TGTGCCAGCAGCTTGGGACAGATTGATTACCTCGGGGGAGAGGATGAAAAACTGTTTTTT. Translating gives CASSLGQIDYLGGEDEKLFF.

The chain recombines TRBV7-9 with TRBJ1-2; TRBD1 might be the D (5 bases). Germline CDR1 and CDR2: SEHNR and FQNEAQ (reference sequence). Trimming shortened V by 4 bases and J by 3 bases, and 12 bases separated the two germline ends. The CDR3 is made up of 14 amino acids. In DNA, the CDR3 is TGTGCCAGCAGCTACCGAGACAGAGACTATGGCTACACCTTC. Protein sequence: CASSYRDRDYGYTF.

This chain links TRBV11-3 with TRBJ1-1, with D tentatively TRBD1 (5 bases). Germline CDR1 reads SGHNT; CDR2 reads YENEEA. V was shortened by 2 bases and J by 10 bases, with 14 bases between the two germline ends. This CDR3 is 13 amino acids long. The CDR3 DNA is TGTGCCAGCAGCTTAAAGGTCGGGGGGGGAGCTTTCTTT. Its translation is CASSLKVGGGAFF.

The V call is TRBV15, the J call TRBJ2-1; D gene unclear. V gave up 5 bases and J gave up 9 bases, with 14 bases separating them. The CDR3 extends over 13 amino acids. Germline CDR1 reads LNHNV; CDR2 reads YYDKDF (reference sequence). Here the CDR3 DNA reads TGTGCCACCAGCTCCCGCCGGGTGAGTGAGCAGTTCTTC. Translating it yields CATSSRRVSEQFF.

The V call is TRBV18, the J call TRBJ2-5; perhaps TRBD2 as D (6 bases). The V gene's germline CDR1 is KGHSH and CDR2 LQKENI. The CDR3 extends over 13 amino acids. V shed 5 bases and J shed 4 bases, with 11 bases lying between them. CDR3 sequence (DNA): TGTGCCAGCTCAGACCGCGGGGCAGAGACCCAGTACTTC. It codes for CASSDRGAETQYF.

The chain uses TRBV4-3 and TRBJ2-3; 11 bases match TRBD1. The CDR3 sequence is 20 residues long. V shed 4 bases, J shed 4 bases, and the junction held 19 bases outside the gene matches. The V gene's germline CDR1 is LGHNA and CDR2 YSLEER. CDR3 sequence reads: CASSLRPPGQGVGRADTQYF. The CDR3 DNA sequence: TGCGCCAGCAGCCTGCGCCCCCCGGGACAGGGGGTCGGTAGGGCAGATACGCAGTATTTT.

This clone was seen just once. The V call is TRBV5-1, the J call TRBJ2-7, with D tentatively TRBD2 (6 bases). This CDR3 has 14 residues. With 3 bases removed from V and 7 bases from J, the gap between germline ends came to 17 bases. Per the germline V gene, CDR1 is SGHRS and CDR2 is YFSETQ. The chain's CDR3 is CASSSRTAAGEQYF. As DNA, the CDR3 is TGCGCCAGCAGCTCCCGGACCGCGGCGGGAGAGCAGTACTTC.

The CDR3 loop reads CASSPRAGGLYNEQFF. The DNA for the CDR3 is TGTGCCAGCAGCCCCCGAGCGGGAGGACTCTACAATGAGCAGTTCTTC. The J gene is TRBJ2-1, the V gene TRBV11-3, with 9 bases that match TRBD2. The CDR3 totals 16 residues. CDR1 and CDR2 from the germline V gene are SGHNT and YENEEA. J lost 3 bases, V lost 5 bases, and 8 bases had no gene match.

J is TRBJ1-2 and V is TRBV2; 9 bases agree with TRBD1. The CDR3 loop spans 18 amino acids. V trimming: 4 bases; J trimming: 3 bases; junction bases outside the gene matches: 15. The germline CDR1 and CDR2 sequences are SNHLY and FYNNEI. CDR3 sequence: CASSVDGQGTHGHYGYTF. CDR3 bases: TGTGCCAGCAGTGTGGATGGACAGGGGACCCACGGACACTATGGCTACACCTTC.

The chain employs TRBV5-4 and TRBJ1-1; D may be TRBD1 (6 bases). Trimming removed 2 bases at V and 0 bases at J, with 11 bases between. This CDR3 comprises 15 residues. Germline V lookup: CDR1 SGHNT, CDR2 YYREEE (reference sequence). The CDR3 DNA is TGTGCCAGCAGCTTAACAGGGAGTTTGAACACTGAAGCTTTCTTT. It is translated as CASSLTGSLNTEAFF.

This clone was detected only once. The rearrangement uses TRBV27 and TRBJ1-2; 7 bases fit TRBD1. The V segment lost 6 bases and the J segment 4 bases; nucleotides outside the gene matches: 8. This CDR3 comprises 14 residues. CDR1 is MNHEY and CDR2 is SMNVEV in the germline V gene (reference sequence). CDR3 in DNA: TGTGCCAGCAGGCCGCCGGGACAGTTCTATGGCTACACCTTC. As protein: CASRPPGQFYGYTF.

This chain connects TRBV7-2 to TRBJ2-3; possibly TRBD2 for D (7 bases). Germline assignment: CDR1 SGHTA and CDR2 FQGNSA. There are 16 residues in the CDR3. Trimming removed 1 base at V and 5 bases at J, with 16 bases between. CDR3 nucleotides: TGTGCCAGCAGCTTAGTTCTGGGGGGGCCCCAAGATACGCAGTATTTT. This codes for CASSLVLGGPQDTQYF.

The chain recombines TRBV29-1 with TRBJ1-2; D is perhaps TRBD1 (6 bases). V dropped 3 bases and J dropped 5 bases, with 10 bases sitting between them. The germline gives CDR1 SQVTM, CDR2 ANQGSEA. CDR3 length equals 12 residues. The chain's CDR3 is CSVEGAGYGYTF. The CDR3 DNA reads as TGCAGCGTTGAGGGGGCTGGGTATGGCTACACCTTC.

The rearrangement links TRBV2 to TRBJ1-4; D gene unclear. The CDR3 consists of 15 residues. Trimming took 10 bases from V and 8 from J, leaving 23 bases between them. Per germline, CDR1 SNHLY and CDR2 FYNNEI. The CDR3 sequence is CATSAQDSGSEKLFF. The CDR3 DNA follows: TGTGCCACGTCAGCCCAGGATAGCGGTAGCGAAAAACTGTTTTTT.

J is TRBJ1-1 and V is TRBV11-2; 7 bases fit TRBD1. The CDR3 has 15 amino acids. Germline V CDR1 and CDR2: SGHAT, FQNNGV. The ends lost 5 bases at V and 4 bases at J; junction bases unmatched: 10. Here the CDR3 DNA reads TGTGCCAGCAGCCGCCCGCCTACAGGGGCCACTGAAGCTTTCTTT. It is translated as CASSRPPTGATEAFF.

This clone was observed at least ten times. The chain combines TRBV5-5 with TRBJ2-4; 7 bases are shared with TRBD2. Germline trimming cut 0 bases from V and 3 bases from J; bases unmatched to any gene: 12. The germline CDR1 and CDR2 sequences are SGHKS and YYEKEE (reference sequence). This CDR3 is built from 18 residues. The CDR3 protein is CASSLERGDNSGKNIQYF. CDR3 coding DNA: TGTGCCAGCAGCTTGGAACGGGGGGATAATTCGGGCAAAAACATTCAGTACTTC. Filled out from reference TRBV5-5 and TRBJ2-4, the complete variable domain reads DAGVTQSPTHLIKTRGQQVTLRCSPISGHKSVSWYQQVLGQGPQFIFQYYEKEERGRGNFPDRFSARQFPNYSSELNVNALLLGDSALYLCASSLERGDNSGKNIQYFGAGTRLSVL.

The rearrangement links TRBV29-1 to TRBJ2-3, with a weak D call TRBD2 (6 bases). Trimming stripped 7 bases from V and 4 bases from J, with 21 bases between. This CDR3 is built from 15 residues. The germline V gene encodes CDR1 SQVTM and CDR2 ANQGSEA. The CDR3 DNA follows: TGCAGCGGGTTCAGTGGCAGTCCGGGAGCAGATACGCAGTATTTT. Translated, it gives CSGFSGSPGADTQYF.

The rearrangement uses TRBV19 and TRBJ1-3, with D perhaps TRBD1 (5 bases). Germline V CDR1 and CDR2: LNHDA, SQIVND (reference sequence). V lost 3 bases and J 0 bases, leaving 12 bases between the germline ends. CDR3 length equals 16 residues. Here the CDR3 DNA reads TGTGCCAGTAGTATCCGCTTAGGGGACTCTGGAAACACCATATATTTT. This codes for CASSIRLGDSGNTIYF. The full variable domain, rest sourced from reference TRBV19 and TRBJ1-3, is DGGITQSPKYLFRKEGQNVTLSCEQNLNHDAMYWYRQDPGQGLRLIYYSQIVNDFQKGDIAEGYSVSREKKESFPLTVTSAQKNPTAFYLCASSIRLGDSGNTIYFGEGSWLTVV.

The chain carries TRBV10-3 and TRBJ2-3; TRBD2 matches 11 bases. This CDR3 has 16 residues. V shed 6 bases, J shed 2 bases, and the junction held 7 bases outside the gene matches. Germline V gives CDR1 ENHRY, CDR2 SYGVKD. The DNA for the CDR3 is TGTGCCATCAGAGTAGCGGGGGGGTTCTCCACAGATACGCAGTATTTT. Its protein product is CAIRVAGGFSTDTQYF.

V gene TRBV9 combines with J gene TRBJ2-5; a possible D gene is TRBD2 (7 bases). Germline CDR1 is SGDLS and CDR2 is YYNGEE. The CDR3 has 14 amino acids. V lost 4 bases, J lost 5 bases, and 15 bases lay in between. CDR3 nucleotides: TGTGCCAGCAGCCGTGTTGGGGGGGCGGAGACCCAGTACTTC. Translated, it gives CASSRVGGAETQYF. Based on the CDR3 plus reference TRBV9 and TRBJ2-5, the full variable domain is DSGVTQTPKHLITATGQRVTLRCSPRSGDLSVYWYQQSLDQGLQFLIQYYNGEERAKGNILERFSAQQFPDLHSELNLSSLELGDSALYFCASSRVGGAETQYFGPGTRLLVL.

The rearrangement joins TRBV5-1 to TRBJ2-5, with 7 bases lining up with TRBD2. The germline V gene encodes CDR1 SGHRS and CDR2 YFSETQ. The CDR3 sequence is 13 residues long. J was trimmed by 5 bases and V by 4 bases; bases with no gene match: 5. CDR3 coding DNA: TGCGCCAGCAGCGTACTAGCGACGGAGACCCAGTACTTC. Its translation is CASSVLATETQYF.